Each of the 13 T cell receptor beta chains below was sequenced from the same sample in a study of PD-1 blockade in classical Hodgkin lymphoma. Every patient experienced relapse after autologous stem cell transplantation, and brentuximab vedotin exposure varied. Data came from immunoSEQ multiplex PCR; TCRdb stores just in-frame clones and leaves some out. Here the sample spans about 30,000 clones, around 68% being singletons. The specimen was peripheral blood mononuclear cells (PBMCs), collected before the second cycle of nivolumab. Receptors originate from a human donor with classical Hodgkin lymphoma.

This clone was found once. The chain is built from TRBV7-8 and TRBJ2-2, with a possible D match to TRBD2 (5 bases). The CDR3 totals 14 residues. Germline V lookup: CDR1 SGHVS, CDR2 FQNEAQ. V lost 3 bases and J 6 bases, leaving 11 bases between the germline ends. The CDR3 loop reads CASSFPSSAGELFF. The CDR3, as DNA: TGTGCCAGCAGCTTCCCTAGCTCGGCCGGGGAGCTGTTTTTT. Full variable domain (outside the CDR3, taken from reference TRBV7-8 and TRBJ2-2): GAGVSQSPRYKVAKRGQDVALRCDPISGHVSLFWYQQALGQGPEFLTYFQNEAQLDKSGLPSDRFFAERPEGSVSTLKIQRTQQEDSAVYLCASSFPSSAGELFFGEGSRLTVL.

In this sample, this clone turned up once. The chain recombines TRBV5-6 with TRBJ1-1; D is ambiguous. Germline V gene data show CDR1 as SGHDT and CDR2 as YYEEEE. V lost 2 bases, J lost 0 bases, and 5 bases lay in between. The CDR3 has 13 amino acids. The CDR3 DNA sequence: TGTGCCAGCAGCTTTATCCTGAACACTGAAGCTTTCTTT. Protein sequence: CASSFILNTEAFF.

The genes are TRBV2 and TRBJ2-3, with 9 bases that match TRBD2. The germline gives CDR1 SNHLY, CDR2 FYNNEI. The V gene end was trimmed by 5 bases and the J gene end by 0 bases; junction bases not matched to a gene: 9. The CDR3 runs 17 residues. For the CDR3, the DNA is TGTGCCAGCAGTAGGGGCTTAGCGGGGGCTAGCACAGATACGCAGTATTTT. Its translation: CASSRGLAGASTDTQYF. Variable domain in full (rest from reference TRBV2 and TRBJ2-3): EPEVTQTPSHQVTQMGQEVILRCVPISNHLYFYWYRQILGQKVEFLVSFYNNEISEKSEIFDDQFSVERPDGSNFTLKIRSTKLEDSAMYFCASSRGLAGASTDTQYFGPGTRLTVL.

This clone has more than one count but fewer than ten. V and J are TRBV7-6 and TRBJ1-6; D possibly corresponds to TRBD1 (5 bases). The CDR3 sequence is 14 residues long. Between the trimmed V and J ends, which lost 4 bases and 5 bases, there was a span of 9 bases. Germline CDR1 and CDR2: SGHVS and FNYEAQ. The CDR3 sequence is CASSSDRHNSPLHF. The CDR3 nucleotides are TGTGCCAGCAGCTCAGACAGACATAATTCACCCCTCCACTTT.

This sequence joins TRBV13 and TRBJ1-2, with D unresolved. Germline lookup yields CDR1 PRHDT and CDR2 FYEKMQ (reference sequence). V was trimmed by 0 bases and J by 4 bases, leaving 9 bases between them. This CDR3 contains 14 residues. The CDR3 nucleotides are TGTGCCAGCAGCTTAGGCTCAAGGAGCTATGGCTACACCTTC. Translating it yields CASSLGSRSYGYTF.

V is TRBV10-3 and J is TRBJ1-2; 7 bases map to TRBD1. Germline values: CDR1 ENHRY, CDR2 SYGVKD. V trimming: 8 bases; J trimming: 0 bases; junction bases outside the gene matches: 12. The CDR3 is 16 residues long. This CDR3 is CAIPNSPGQPNYGYTF. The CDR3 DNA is TGTGCCATCCCTAATTCGCCGGGACAGCCTAACTATGGCTACACCTTC.

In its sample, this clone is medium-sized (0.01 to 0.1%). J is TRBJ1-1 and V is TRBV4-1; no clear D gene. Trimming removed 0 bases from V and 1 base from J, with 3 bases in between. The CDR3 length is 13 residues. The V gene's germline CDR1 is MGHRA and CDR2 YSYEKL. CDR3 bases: TGCGCCAGCAGCCAAGAGTGGAACACTGAAGCTTTCTTT. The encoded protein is CASSQEWNTEAFF.

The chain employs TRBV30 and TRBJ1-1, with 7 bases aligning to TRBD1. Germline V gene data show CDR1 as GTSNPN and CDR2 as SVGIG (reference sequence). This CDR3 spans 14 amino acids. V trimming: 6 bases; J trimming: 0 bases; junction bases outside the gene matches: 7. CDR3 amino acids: CACTPGTVNTEAFF. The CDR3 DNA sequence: TGTGCCTGTACGCCCGGGACAGTGAACACTGAAGCTTTCTTT.

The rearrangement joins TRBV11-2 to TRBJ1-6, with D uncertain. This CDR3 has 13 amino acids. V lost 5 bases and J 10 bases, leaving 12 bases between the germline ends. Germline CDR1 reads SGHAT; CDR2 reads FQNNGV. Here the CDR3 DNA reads TGTGCCAGCAGCCCCGCTCGTTCCTCACCCCTCCACTTT. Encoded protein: CASSPARSSPLHF.

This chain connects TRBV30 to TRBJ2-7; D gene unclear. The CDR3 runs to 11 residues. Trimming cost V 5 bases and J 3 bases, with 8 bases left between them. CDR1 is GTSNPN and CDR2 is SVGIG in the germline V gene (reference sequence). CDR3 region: CAWGNGYEQYF. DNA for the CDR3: TGTGCCTGGGGCAATGGCTACGAGCAGTACTTC.

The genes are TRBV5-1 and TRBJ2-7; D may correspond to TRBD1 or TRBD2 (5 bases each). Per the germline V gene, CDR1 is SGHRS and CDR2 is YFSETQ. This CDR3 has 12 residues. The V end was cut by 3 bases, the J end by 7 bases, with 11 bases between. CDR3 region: CASSWGYAEQYF. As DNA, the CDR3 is TGCGCCAGCAGCTGGGGGTACGCGGAGCAGTACTTC. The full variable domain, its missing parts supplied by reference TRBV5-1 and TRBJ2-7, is KAGVTQTPRYLIKTRGQQVTLSCSPISGHRSVSWYQQTPGQGLQFLFEYFSETQRNKGNFPGRFSGRQFSNSRSEMNVSTLELGDSALYLCASSWGYAEQYFGPGTRLTVT.

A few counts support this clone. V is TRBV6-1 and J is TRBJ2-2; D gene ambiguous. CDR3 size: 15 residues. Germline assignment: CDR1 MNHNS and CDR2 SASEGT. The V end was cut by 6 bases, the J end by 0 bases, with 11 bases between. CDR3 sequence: CASRKLQSNTGELFF. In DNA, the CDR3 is TGTGCCAGCAGGAAGCTACAATCGAACACCGGGGAGCTGTTTTTT.

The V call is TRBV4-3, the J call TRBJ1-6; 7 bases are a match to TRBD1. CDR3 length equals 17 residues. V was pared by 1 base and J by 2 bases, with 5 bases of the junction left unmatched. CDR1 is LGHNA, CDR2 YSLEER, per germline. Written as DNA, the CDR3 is TGCGCCAGCAGCCAAGCCCTCGGGACAGCCTATAATTCACCCCTCCACTTT. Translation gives CASSQALGTAYNSPLHF.